This T cell receptor beta chain originates from a study of early T cells in non-severe SARS-CoV-2 infection. Losses at the gene ends were 2 bases for V and 8 bases for J; bases not matched to a gene: 5. This CDR3 is 13 amino acids long. Germline CDR1 is SGHRS and CDR2 is YFSETQ. From the 5' RACE reads, TCRdb called clonotypes with MiXCR, one entry per CDR3 protein. The repertoire has tens of thousands of distinct CDR3 sequences, roughly 5% of them found once; the top ten carry around 10%. The clonotype originates from an adult who was a healthcare worker with PCR-confirmed SARS-CoV-2 infection or an uninfected control (not recorded which). The rearrangement joins TRBV5-1 to TRBJ1-2; TRBD1 agrees at 8 bases. Sequences were obtained from whole blood. The CDR3 DNA follows: TGCGCCAGCAGCTTTGACAGGGGAGGCGGCTACACCTTC. Translation: CASSFDRGGGYTF.